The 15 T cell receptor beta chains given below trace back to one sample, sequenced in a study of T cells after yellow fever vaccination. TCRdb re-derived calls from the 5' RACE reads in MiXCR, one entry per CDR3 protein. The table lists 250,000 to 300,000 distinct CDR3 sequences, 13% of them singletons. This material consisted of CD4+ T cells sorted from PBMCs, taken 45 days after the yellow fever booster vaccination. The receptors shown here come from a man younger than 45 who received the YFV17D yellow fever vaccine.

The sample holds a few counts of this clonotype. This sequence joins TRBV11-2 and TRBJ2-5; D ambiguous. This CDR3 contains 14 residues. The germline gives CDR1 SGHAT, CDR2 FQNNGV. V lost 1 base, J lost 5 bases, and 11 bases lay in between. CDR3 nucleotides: TGTGCCAGCAGCTTAGTCTCCCATTTGGAGACCCAGTACTTC. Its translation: CASSLVSHLETQYF.

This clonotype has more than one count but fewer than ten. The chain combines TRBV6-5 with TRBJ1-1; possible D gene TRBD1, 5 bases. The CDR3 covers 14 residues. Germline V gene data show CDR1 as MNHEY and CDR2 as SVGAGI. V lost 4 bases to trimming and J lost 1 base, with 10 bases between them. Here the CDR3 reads CASSLDGANTEAFF. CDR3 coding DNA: TGTGCCAGCAGTTTAGACGGGGCGAACACTGAAGCTTTCTTT.

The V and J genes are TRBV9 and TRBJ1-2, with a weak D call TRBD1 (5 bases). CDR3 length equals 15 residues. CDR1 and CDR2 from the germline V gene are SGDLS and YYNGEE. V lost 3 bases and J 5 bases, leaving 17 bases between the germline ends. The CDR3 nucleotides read TGTGCCAGCAGCGACCCCGGTGAGGGGCGGTATGGCTACACCTTC. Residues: CASSDPGEGRYGYTF.

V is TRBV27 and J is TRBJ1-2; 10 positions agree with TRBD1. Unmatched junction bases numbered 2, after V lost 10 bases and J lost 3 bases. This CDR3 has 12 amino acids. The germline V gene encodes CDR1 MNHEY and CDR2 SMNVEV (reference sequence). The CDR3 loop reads CATGQGDYGYTF. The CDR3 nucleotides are TGTGCCACCGGACAGGGGGACTATGGCTACACCTTC.

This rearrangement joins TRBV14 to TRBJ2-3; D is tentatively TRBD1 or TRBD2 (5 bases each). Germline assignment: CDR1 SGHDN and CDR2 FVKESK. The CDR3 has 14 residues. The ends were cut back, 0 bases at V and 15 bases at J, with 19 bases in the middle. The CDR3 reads CASSQDEYRGPRYF. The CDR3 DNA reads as TGTGCCAGCAGCCAAGATGAGTATCGGGGACCGCGATATTTT.

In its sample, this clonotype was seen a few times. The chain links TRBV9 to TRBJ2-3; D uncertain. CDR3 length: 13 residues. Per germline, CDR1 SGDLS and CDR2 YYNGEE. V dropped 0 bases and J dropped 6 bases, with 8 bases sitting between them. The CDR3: CASSVVGSDTQYF. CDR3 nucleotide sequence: TGTGCCAGCAGCGTAGTAGGATCTGATACGCAGTATTTT.

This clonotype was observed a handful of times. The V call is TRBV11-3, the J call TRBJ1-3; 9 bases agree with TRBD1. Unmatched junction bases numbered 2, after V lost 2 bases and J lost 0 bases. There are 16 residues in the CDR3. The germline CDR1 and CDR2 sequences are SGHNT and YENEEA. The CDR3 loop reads CASSLLGQGSGNTIYF. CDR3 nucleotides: TGTGCCAGCAGCTTATTGGGACAGGGCTCTGGAAACACCATATATTTT.

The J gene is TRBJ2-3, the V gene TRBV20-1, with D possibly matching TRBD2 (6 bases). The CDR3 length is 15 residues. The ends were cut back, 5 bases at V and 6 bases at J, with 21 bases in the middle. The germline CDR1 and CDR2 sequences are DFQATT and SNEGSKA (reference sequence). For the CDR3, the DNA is TGCAGTGCTCCCAATTATCTCGGGAGTAGGGATACGCAGTATTTT. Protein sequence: CSAPNYLGSRDTQYF.

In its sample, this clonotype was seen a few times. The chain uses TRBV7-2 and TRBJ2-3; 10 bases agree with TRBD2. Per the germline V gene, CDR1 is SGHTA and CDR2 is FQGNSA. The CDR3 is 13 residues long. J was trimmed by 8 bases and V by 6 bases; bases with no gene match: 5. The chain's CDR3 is CASSSSGSLTQYF. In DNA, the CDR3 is TGTGCCAGCAGTTCTAGCGGGAGTCTTACGCAGTATTTT.

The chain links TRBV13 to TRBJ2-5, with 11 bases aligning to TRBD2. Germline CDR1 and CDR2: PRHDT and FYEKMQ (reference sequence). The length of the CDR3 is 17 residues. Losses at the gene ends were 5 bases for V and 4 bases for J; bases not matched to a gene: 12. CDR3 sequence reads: CASSPTSGSVGVETQYF. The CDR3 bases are TGTGCCAGCAGCCCAACTAGCGGGAGCGTCGGGGTAGAGACCCAGTACTTC. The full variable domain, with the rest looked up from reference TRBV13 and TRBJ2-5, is AAGVIQSPRHLIKEKRETATLKCYPIPRHDTVYWYQQGPGQDPQFLISFYEKMQSDKGSIPDRFSAQQFSDYHSELNMSSLELGDSALYFCASSPTSGSVGVETQYFGPGTRLLVL.

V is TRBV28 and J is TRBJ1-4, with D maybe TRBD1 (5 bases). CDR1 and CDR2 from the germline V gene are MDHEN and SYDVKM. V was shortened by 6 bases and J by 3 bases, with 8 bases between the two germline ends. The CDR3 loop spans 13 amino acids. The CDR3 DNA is TGTGCCAGCAGCCAGGGTTCTAATGAAAAACTGTTTTTT. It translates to CASSQGSNEKLFF.

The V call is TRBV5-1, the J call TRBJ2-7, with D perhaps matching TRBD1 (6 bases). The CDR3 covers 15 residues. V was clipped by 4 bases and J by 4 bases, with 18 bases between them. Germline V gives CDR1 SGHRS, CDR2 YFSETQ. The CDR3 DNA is TGCGCCAGCAGCGCTCCCATGGACAGATCTTACGAGCAGTACTTC. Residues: CASSAPMDRSYEQYF. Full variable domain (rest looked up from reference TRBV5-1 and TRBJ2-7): KAGVTQTPRYLIKTRGQQVTLSCSPISGHRSVSWYQQTPGQGLQFLFEYFSETQRNKGNFPGRFSGRQFSNSRSEMNVSTLELGDSALYLCASSAPMDRSYEQYFGPGTRLTVT.

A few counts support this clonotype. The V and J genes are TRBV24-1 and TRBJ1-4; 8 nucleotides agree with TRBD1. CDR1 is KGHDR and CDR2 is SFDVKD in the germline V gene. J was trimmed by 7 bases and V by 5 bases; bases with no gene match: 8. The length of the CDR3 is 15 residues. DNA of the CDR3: TGTGCCACCAGTGCCTCGACAGGGGCGGCTGAAAAACTGTTTTTT. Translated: CATSASTGAAEKLFF.

CDR3 sequence (DNA): TGTGCCAGCAGTTACTTTTGTCGCCCCGTCAATGAGCAGTTCTTC. Translation gives CASSYFCRPVNEQFF. This chain connects TRBV6-7 to TRBJ2-1; no clear D gene. TRBV6-7 is an ORF; its function is uncertain. Trimming removed 1 base from V and 6 bases from J, with 13 bases in between. The CDR3 has 15 residues.

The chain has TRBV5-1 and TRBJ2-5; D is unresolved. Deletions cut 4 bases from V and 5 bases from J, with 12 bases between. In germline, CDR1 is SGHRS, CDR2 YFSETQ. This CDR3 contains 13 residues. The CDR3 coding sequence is TGCGCCAGCAGCCTACGAAATGGGGAGACCCAGTACTTC. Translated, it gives CASSLRNGETQYF.